This T cell receptor beta chain was identified in a study of preoperative IRX-2 immunotherapy in early breast cancer. The CDR3 runs to 15 residues. V lost 4 bases, J lost 10 bases, and 20 bases lay in between. Germline loops: CDR1 GTSNPN, CDR2 SVGIG (reference sequence). TCRdb keeps only in-frame clones here, not all; method: immunoSEQ multiplex PCR. The data hold about 7,700 clones, with 75% to 85% observed a single time. The sample's treatment: preoperative locoregional IRX-2 cytokine immunotherapy. This phase Ib study tested locoregional IRX-2 cytokine immunotherapy given before surgery. This clone is deemed medium-sized.

This TCR derives from a human donor with breast cancer. The specimen comprised tumor tissue, sampled after IRX-2 immunotherapy. The chain couples TRBV30 to TRBJ1-6; TRBD1 is a possible D gene (5 bases). This chain's CDR3 is CAWISGRAPGSPLHF. The CDR3 coding sequence is TGTGCCTGGATCTCCGGCAGGGCCCCTGGGTCACCCCTCCACTTT.